Each of the 5 T cell receptor beta chains below was sequenced from the same sample in a study of blood T cells in healthy people across ages. The second PCR ran about 7 to 12 cycles with a sample-barcoded 5' primer and J-beta primers. TCRdb analysed the 5' RACE reads with MiXCR anew, one entry per CDR3 protein. The profile covers some 1,500,000 distinct CDR3 sequences, with about 42% appearing a single time and under 5% taken by the ten largest. The sample taken for sequencing was blood. The receptor set was obtained from a woman between 18 and 30 years old in good health.

CDR3 residues: CASSALEKRVTYEQYF. The CDR3 DNA follows: TGTGCCAGCAGCGCCCTGGAGAAAAGGGTAACCTACGAGCAGTACTTC. J is TRBJ2-7 and V is TRBV5-6; D not resolved. Germline CDR1 reads SGHDT; CDR2 reads YYEEEE. CDR3 length: 16 residues. Trimming stripped 4 bases from V and 2 bases from J, with 19 bases between.

The chain links TRBV2 to TRBJ1-4; D is uncertain. CDR1 SNHLY and CDR2 FYNNEI come from the germline V gene. The CDR3 contains 15 residues. V lost 4 bases and J lost 3, with 12 bases in between. The CDR3 sequence is CASSVQRRANEKLFF. In DNA, the CDR3 is TGTGCCAGCAGTGTTCAACGGCGAGCTAATGAAAAACTGTTTTTT.

The gene calls are TRBV12-3 or TRBV12-4 and TRBJ2-2; D is uncertain. V lost 7 bases and J lost 8, with 11 bases in between. The CDR3 extends over 12 amino acids. As DNA, the CDR3 is TGTGCCAGCACCCTGGCGGATGGGGAGCTGTTTTTT. This gives the protein CASTLADGELFF.

The chain couples TRBV20-1 to TRBJ2-7, with TRBD2 matching 13 bases. Germline V gene data show CDR1 as DFQATT and CDR2 as SNEGSKA (reference sequence). Trimming removed 6 bases from V and 0 bases from J; junction bases left unmatched: 8. This CDR3 is 16 amino acids long. Here the CDR3 reads CSATGTSGVSSYEQYF. The CDR3 nucleotides read TGCAGTGCCACCGGGACTAGCGGGGTTAGCTCCTACGAGCAGTACTTC.

DNA of the CDR3: TGTGCCAGCAGCCAAGTCTTCGGGGTCAATGAGCAGTTCTTC. Amino acids: CASSQVFGVNEQFF. The chain has TRBV3-1 and TRBJ2-1; D may be TRBD2 (5 bases). V was shortened by 1 base and J by 6 bases, with 10 bases between the two germline ends. The germline CDR1 and CDR2 sequences are LGHDT and YNNKEL (reference sequence). The CDR3 runs to 14 residues.